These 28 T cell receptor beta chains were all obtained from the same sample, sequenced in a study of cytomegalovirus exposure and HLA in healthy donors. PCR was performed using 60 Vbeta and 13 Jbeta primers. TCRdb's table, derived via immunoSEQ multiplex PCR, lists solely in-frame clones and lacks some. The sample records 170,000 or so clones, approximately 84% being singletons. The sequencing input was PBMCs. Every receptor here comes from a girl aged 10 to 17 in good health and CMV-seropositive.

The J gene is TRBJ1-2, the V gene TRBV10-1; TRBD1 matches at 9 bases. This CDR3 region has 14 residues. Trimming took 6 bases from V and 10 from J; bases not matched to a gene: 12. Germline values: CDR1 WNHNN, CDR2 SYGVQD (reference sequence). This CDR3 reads CASRRRDRVGDYTF. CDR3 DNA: TGCGCCAGCAGACGACGGGACAGGGTAGGGGACTACACCTTC.

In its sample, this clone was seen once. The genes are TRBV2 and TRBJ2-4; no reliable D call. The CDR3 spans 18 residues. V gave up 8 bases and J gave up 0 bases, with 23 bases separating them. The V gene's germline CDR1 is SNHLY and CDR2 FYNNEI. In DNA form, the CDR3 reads TGTGCCAGCGACTTCCCTAAGGATGCAGCCCTAGCCAAAAACATTCAGTACTTC. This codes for CASDFPKDAALAKNIQYF.

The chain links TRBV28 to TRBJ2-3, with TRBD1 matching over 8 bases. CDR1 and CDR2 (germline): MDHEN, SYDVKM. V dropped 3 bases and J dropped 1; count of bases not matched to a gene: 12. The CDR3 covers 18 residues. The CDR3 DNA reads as TGTGCCAGCAGTTTTAACAGGGGGACAATGTCTGGCACAGATACGCAGTATTTT. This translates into CASSFNRGTMSGTDTQYF. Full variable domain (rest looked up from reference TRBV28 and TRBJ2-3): DVKVTQSSRYLVKRTGEKVFLECVQDMDHENMFWYRQDPGLGLRLIYFSYDVKMKEKGDIPEGYSVSREKKERFSLILESASTNQTSMYLCASSFNRGTMSGTDTQYFGPGTRLTVL.

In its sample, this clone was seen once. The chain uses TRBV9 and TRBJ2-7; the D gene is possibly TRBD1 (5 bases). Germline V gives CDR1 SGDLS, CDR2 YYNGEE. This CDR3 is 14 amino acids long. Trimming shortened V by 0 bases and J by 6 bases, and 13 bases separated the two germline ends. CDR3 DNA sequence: TGTGCCAGCAGCGTAGCGGCAGGGCGGTCCGAGCAGTACTTC. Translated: CASSVAAGRSEQYF.

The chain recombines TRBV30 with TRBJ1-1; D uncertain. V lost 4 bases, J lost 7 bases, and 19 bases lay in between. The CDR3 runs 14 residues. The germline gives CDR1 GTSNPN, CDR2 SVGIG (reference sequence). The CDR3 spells CAWTPRGQAVEAFF. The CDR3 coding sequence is TGTGCCTGGACCCCACGCGGGCAGGCGGTTGAAGCTTTCTTT.

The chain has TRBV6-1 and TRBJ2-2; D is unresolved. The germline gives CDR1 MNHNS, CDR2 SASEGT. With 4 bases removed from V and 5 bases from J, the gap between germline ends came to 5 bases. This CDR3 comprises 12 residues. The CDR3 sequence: CASSVETGELFF. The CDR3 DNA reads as TGTGCCAGCAGTGTGGAGACCGGGGAGCTGTTTTTT.

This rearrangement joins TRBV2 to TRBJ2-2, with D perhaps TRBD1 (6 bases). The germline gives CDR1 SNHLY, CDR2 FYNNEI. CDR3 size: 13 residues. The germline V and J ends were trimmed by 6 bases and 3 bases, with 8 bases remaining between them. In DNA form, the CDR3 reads TGTGCCAGCAGACGACAGGACACCGGGGAGCTGTTTTTT. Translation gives CASRRQDTGELFF.

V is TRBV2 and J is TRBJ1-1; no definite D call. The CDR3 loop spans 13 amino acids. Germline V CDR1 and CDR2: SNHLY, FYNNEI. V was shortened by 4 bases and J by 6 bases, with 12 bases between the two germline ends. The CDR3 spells CASSAASSSEAFF. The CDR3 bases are TGTGCCAGCAGTGCAGCCTCGTCCTCTGAAGCTTTCTTT.

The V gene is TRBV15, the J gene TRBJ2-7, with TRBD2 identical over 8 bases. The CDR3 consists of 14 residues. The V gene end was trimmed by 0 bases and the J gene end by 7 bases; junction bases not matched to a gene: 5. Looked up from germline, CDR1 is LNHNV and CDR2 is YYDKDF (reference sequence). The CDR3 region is CATSRDKRGLEQYF. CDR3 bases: TGTGCCACCAGCAGAGATAAGCGGGGGCTAGAGCAGTACTTC.

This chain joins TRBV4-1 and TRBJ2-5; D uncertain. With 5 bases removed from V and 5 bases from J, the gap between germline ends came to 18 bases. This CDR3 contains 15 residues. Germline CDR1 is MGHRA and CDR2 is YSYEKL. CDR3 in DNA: TGCGCCAGCAGCTTCAGCCAGAGGTCCCTCGAGACCCAGTACTTC. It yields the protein CASSFSQRSLETQYF.

Written as DNA, the CDR3 is TGTGCCAGCAGCGCGTCACAGGGGGCCTACAATGAGCAGTTCTTC. It specifies CASSASQGAYNEQFF. This chain links TRBV9 with TRBJ2-1, with 8 bases aligning to TRBD1. The CDR3 has 15 amino acids. Germline assignment: CDR1 SGDLS and CDR2 YYNGEE. Trimming at V came to 3 bases and at J to 2 bases, leaving 4 bases not matched to a gene.

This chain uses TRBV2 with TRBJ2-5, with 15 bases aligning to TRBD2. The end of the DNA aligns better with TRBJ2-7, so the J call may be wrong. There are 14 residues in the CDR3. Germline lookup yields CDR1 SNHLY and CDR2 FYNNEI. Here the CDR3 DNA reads TGTGCCAGCAGTGAGGGACTAGCGGGGGGCGAGCAGTACTTC. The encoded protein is CASSEGLAGGEQYF.

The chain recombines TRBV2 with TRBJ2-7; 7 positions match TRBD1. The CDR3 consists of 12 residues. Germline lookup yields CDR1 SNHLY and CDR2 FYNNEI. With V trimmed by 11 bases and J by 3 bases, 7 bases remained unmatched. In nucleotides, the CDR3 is TGTGCCGCCCGGGACAGCCACTACGAGCAGTACTTC. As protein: CAARDSHYEQYF.

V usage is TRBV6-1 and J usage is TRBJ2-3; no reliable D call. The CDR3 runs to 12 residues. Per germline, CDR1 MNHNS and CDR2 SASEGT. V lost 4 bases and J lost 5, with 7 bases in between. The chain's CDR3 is CASSVSRDTQYF. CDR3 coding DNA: TGTGCCAGCAGTGTAAGTAGAGATACGCAGTATTTT.

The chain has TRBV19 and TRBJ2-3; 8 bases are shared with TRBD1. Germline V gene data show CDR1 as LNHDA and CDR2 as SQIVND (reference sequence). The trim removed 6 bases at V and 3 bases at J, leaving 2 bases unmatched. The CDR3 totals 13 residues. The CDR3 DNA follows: TGTGCCAGTAGCAACAGGGGGACAGATACGCAGTATTTT. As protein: CASSNRGTDTQYF.

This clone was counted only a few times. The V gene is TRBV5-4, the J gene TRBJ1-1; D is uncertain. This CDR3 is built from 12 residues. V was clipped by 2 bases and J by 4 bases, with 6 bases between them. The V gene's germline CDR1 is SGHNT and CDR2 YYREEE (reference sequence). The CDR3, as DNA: TGTGCCAGCAGCTTCGGGGTCACTGAAGCTTTCTTT. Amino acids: CASSFGVTEAFF.

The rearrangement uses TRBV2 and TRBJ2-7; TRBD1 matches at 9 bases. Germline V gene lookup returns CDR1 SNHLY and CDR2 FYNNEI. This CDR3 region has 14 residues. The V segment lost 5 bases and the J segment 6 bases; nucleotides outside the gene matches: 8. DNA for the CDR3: TGTGCCAGCAGTTACCGGGACAGGGTATCCGAGCAGTACTTC. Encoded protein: CASSYRDRVSEQYF. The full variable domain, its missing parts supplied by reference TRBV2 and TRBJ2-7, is EPEVTQTPSHQVTQMGQEVILRCVPISNHLYFYWYRQILGQKVEFLVSFYNNEISEKSEIFDDQFSVERPDGSNFTLKIRSTKLEDSAMYFCASSYRDRVSEQYFGPGTRLTVT.

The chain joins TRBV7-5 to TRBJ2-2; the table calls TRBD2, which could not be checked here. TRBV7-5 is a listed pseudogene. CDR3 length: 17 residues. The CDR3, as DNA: TGTGCCAGAAGCCTCTGCGGAGGGAGCGTTGGCACCGGGGAGCTGTTTTTT. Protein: CARSLCGGSVGTGELFF.

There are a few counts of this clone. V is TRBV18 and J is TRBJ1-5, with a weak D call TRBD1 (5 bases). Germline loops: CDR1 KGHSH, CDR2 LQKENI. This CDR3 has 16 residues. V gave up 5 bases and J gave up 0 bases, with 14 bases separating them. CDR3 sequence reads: CASSILRETSNQPQHF. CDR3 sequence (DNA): TGTGCCAGCTCAATACTCAGGGAAACTAGCAATCAGCCCCAGCATTTT. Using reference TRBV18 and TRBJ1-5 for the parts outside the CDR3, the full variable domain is NAGVMQNPRHLVRRRGQEARLRCSPMKGHSHVYWYRQLPEEGLKFMVYLQKENIIDESGMPKERFSAEFPKEGPSILRIQQVVRGDSAAYFCASSILRETSNQPQHFGDGTRLSIL.

The CDR3 DNA is TGTGCCAGCAGCTTAGCGGGCAGGGATCATGGCTACACCTTC. It translates to CASSLAGRDHGYTF. The chain combines TRBV7-9 with TRBJ1-2, with TRBD1 as a possible D gene (5 bases). Between the trimmed V and J ends, which lost 0 bases and 6 bases, there was a span of 11 bases. This CDR3 region has 14 residues. CDR1 SEHNR and CDR2 FQNEAQ come from the germline V gene (reference sequence).

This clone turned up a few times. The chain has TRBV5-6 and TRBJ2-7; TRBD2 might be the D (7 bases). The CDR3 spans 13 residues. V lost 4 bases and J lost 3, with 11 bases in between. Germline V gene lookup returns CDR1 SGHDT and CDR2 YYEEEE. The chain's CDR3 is CASSRGAGYEQYF. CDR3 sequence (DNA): TGTGCCAGCAGCCGGGGGGCAGGCTACGAGCAGTACTTC.

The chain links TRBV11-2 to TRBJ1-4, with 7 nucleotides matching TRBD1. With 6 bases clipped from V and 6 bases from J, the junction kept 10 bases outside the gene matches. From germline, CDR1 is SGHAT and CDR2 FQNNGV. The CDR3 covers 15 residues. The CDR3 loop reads CASRQPGQYYEKLFF. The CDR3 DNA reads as TGTGCCAGCAGACAACCGGGACAGTATTATGAAAAACTGTTTTTT.

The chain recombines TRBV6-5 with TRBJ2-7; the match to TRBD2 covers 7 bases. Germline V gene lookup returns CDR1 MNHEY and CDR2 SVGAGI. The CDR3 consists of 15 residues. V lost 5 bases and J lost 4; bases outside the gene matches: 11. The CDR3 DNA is TGTGCCAGCAGTACCGGGGAGGGGCGGGCATACGAGCAGTACTTC. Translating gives CASSTGEGRAYEQYF.

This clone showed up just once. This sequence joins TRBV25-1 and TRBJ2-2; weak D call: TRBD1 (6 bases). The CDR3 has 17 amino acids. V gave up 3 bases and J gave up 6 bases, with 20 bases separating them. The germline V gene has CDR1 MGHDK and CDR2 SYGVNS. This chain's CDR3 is CASSDPRRGGIPGELFF. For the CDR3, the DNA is TGTGCCAGCAGTGACCCACGAAGAGGGGGTATCCCCGGGGAGCTGTTTTTT.

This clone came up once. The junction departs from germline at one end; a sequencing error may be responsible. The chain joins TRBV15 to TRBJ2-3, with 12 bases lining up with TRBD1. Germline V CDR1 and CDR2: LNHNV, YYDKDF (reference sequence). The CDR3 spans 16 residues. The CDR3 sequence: CAASSNRDRGLDTQYF. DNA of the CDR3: TGTGCCGCCAGCAGTAACCGGGACAGGGGGCTAGATACGCAGTATTTT. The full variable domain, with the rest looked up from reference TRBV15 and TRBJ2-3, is DAMVIQNPRYQVTQFGKPVTLSCSQTLNHNVMYWYQQKSSQAPKLLFHYYDKDFNNEADTPDNFQSRRPNTSFCFLDIRSPGLGDTAMYLCAASSNRDRGLDTQYFGPGTRLTVL.

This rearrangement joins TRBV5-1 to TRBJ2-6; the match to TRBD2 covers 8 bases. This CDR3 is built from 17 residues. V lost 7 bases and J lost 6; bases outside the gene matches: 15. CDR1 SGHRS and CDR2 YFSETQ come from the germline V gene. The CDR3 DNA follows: TGCGCCAGCCACCGGGGGGGCAGGGCCCCCTCGGCCAACGTCCTGACTTTC. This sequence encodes CASHRGGRAPSANVLTF.

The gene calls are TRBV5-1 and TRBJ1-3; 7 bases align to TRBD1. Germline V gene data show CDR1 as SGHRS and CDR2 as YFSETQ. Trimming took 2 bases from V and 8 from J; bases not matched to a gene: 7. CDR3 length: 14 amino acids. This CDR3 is CASSLTGQPYTIYF. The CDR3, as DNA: TGCGCCAGCAGCTTAACGGGACAGCCATACACCATATATTTT.

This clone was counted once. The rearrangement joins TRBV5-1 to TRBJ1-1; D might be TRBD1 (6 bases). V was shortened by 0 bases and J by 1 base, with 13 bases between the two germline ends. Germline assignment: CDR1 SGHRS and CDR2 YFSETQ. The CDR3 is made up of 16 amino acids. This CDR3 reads CASSLVGGQSNTEAFF. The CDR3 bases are TGCGCCAGCAGCTTGGTGGGGGGGCAGTCGAACACTGAAGCTTTCTTT.